A single T cell receptor beta chain is shown here with its context. No antigen is known for it. Per-base qualities were not stored, and no clone one base away is much larger. TCRbeta CDR3 regions were amplified from genomic DNA by means of the immunoSEQ Assay, a bias-controlled multiplex PCR. As for the authors' bioinformatics: The number of nucleated cells in each sample was estimated from the amplification of reference gene primers within the assay. To quantify the absolute abundance of each unique TCRbeta CDR3 rearrangement, sequence reads were collapsed and filtered. For each sample, productive Simpson clonality was calculated by taking the square root of Simpson's diversity index across productive rearrangements. TCRdb stores this immuneACCESS table with in-frame sequences only. Part of the clones is absent; in the studies checked, under half of the shortfall reflects unresolved V genes, and no reason is known for the rest. V and J calls and clone size follow that table, whereas D and trimming were derived from the DNA. The table for this sample lists 100,000 or so clones; approximately 69% of them were counted only once. About 6.5% of the sample is taken by the ten largest.

Each collaborating institution followed its own protocols to collect whole blood in K2EDTA tubes. For TCRbeta analysis, collaborator samples were shipped as frozen whole blood, as isolated PBMCs, or as DNA extracted from either sample type. CDR1 and CDR2, looked up from the germline V gene, are SGHRS and YFSETQ. The CDR3, from cysteine to phenylalanine, totals 14 residues. Of all the DNA, just the CDR3 is kept, 42 bases in frame from base 1. The junction shows trimming of 1 base on V and 4 bases on J, plus 8 bases between the germline ends. This entry is derived from a study of blood T cell repertoires in COVID-19 (dated by TCRdb to about 2020). About the study as a whole: Collaborator samples came from the United States, Italy and Spain and covered acute and convalescent phases of COVID-19. HLA class I and class II types, where available, came from metadata supplied by the sample provider rather than from assay-based typing. The dataset comprised deeply sampled blood TCRbeta repertoires from subjects exposed to, actively infected with, or recovered from COVID-19. The repertoires were released in a freely available public database meant as a resource for research on the immune response to SARS-CoV-2. The samples were drawn from two sources: the first 160 participants of the ongoing ImmuneRACE study, and 1,254 subjects contributed by 6 global collaborators. Sample metadata almost always included a de-identified subject ID, COVID-19 status, age in years and sex. The material from the prospective study consisted of cDNA or gDNA derived from T cells, B-cell-depleted T cells, or PBMCs. The investigation overall reported the following: Clinical and demographic metadata were provided uncurated, with the amount varying by source and participant.

The sample was peripheral blood. The rearranged segments are TRBV5-1 and TRBJ2-2, with TRBD2 as a weak D call on 5 bases. This receptor was obtained from a man aged 80 or over with acute or convalescent COVID-19. The nucleotide sequence is given as TGCGCCAGCAGCTTGTTCGCGGGCACCGGGGAGCTGTTTTTT. Translated, it reads CASSLFAGTGELFF.